The source of this TCR beta chain is a study of T-cell memory formation after mild COVID-19. This clonotype was found many times. TCRdb called the 5' RACE reads again in MiXCR, with one record for every CDR3 protein. This sample has 450,000 to 700,000 distinct CDR3 sequences, with approximately 19% found just once. This CDR3 has 18 amino acids. Between the trimmed V and J ends, which lost 4 bases and 0 bases, there was a span of 20 bases. From germline, CDR1 is SGHRS and CDR2 YFSETQ. The sequenced sample consisted of PBMCs or a T cell subset sorted from them (not recorded which). This TCR was sampled from an adult woman who had mild COVID-19 (a few samples of this study predate the infection). Cell type and time point are not known. This chain connects TRBV5-1 to TRBJ2-1; tentative D call: TRBD1 (6 bases). CDR3 in DNA: TGCGCCAGCAGCCAGTATGACAGGACCCTTAGCTCCTACAATGAGCAGTTCTTC. It specifies CASSQYDRTLSSYNEQFF.